The rows below give T cell receptor beta chains drawn from one sample of a study of T cells after yellow fever vaccination. MiXCR, applied by TCRdb to the 5' RACE reads, yields one record per CDR3 protein. Of about 26,000 distinct CDR3 sequences in the sample, roughly 4.5% are singletons; the top ten hold approximately 38%. Here the sequenced sample was PBMCs, either bulk or a sorted T-cell subset (CD4+, CD8+, memory, or dextramer-sorted; not recorded which), taken on the day of the yellow fever booster vaccination. The receptor set was obtained from a man between 18 and 29 years old who received the YFV17D yellow fever vaccine. The CDR3 runs from the conserved cysteine through the conserved F or W. D genes are given only for firm matches. Clone size is not always given. Where it is, it says once, few, many or a class for expanded clones.

clone size	D gene	V gene	J gene	CDR3 protein	CDR3 DNA
.	.	TRBV5-6	TRBJ2-1	CASSLYSPYEQFF	TGTGCCAGCAGCCTCTATAGTCCGTATGAGCAGTTCTTC
many	.	TRBV7-3	TRBJ2-3	CASSSWGGGSTDTQYF	TGTGCCAGCAGCTCCTGGGGGGGCGGGTCTACAGATACGCAGTATTTT
.	.	TRBV5-8	TRBJ2-6	CASSMESFSGANVLTF	TGTGCCAGCAGCATGGAGTCGTTCTCTGGGGCCAACGTCCTGACTTTC
many	TRBD1	TRBV12-3/TRBV12-4	TRBJ2-3	CASTPLGQGRVTQYF	TGTGCCAGCACCCCCCTCGGACAGGGTAGGGTTACGCAGTATTTT
many	.	TRBV7-9	TRBJ2-7	CASSLLGSLDYEQYF	TGTGCCAGCAGCCTGCTCGGGTCCTTGGACTACGAGCAGTACTTC
.	TRBD1	TRBV18	TRBJ2-1	CASSPGTGTGDNEQFF	TGTGCCAGCTCTCCTGGTACCGGGACAGGGGACAATGAGCAGTTCTTC
many	TRBD2	TRBV5-1	TRBJ2-2	CASSFLTSGDTGELFF	TGCGCCAGCAGCTTTCTCACTAGCGGGGACACCGGGGAGCTGTTTTTT
.	.	TRBV6-1	TRBJ2-2	CASSFPGADYNTGELFF	TGTGCCAGCAGTTTCCCGGGGGCAGATTATAACACCGGGGAGCTGTTTTTT
many	.	TRBV7-9	TRBJ2-3	CASSLEWADTQYF	TGTGCCAGCAGCCTAGAGTGGGCAGATACGCAGTATTTT
many	.	TRBV6-2/TRBV6-3	TRBJ2-2	CASTHRLPDTGELFF	TGTGCCAGCACTCATCGACTACCTGACACCGGGGAGCTGTTTTTT
many	.	TRBV24-1	TRBJ2-3	CATSGAAGDTQYF	TGTGCCACCAGCGGGGCCGCCGGAGATACGCAGTATTTT
few	TRBD1	TRBV19	TRBJ1-4	CAVSGTGNEKLFF	TGTGCCGTTTCCGGGACAGGGAATGAAAAACTGTTTTTT
many	TRBD1	TRBV6-5	TRBJ1-1	CASSSGTVQQAFF	TGTGCCAGCAGTTCCGGGACAGTCCAACAAGCTTTCTTT
many	.	TRBV7-2	TRBJ2-5	CASSLYVDYQETQYF	TGTGCCAGCAGCCTCTATGTAGACTACCAAGAGACCCAGTACTTC
many	.	TRBV21-1	TRBJ1-1	CASREQPWAFF	TGTGCCAGCAGGGAACAGCCCTGGGCTTTCTTT
many	.	TRBV9	TRBJ2-3	CASSETGADTQYF	TGTGCCAGCAGCGAAACGGGGGCAGATACGCAGTATTTT
many	.	TRBV5-1	TRBJ2-2	CASSLRWGAGGELFF	TGCGCCAGCAGCTTGCGTTGGGGCGCCGGCGGGGAGCTGTTTTTT
many	TRBD1	TRBV20-1	TRBJ2-2	CSARGQAGTGELFF	TGCAGTGCTAGGGGACAGGCCGGCACCGGGGAGCTGTTTTTT
few	TRBD1	TRBV7-3	TRBJ1-2	CASSAPHGQGISGYTF	TGTGCCAGCAGCGCCCCACATGGACAGGGGATCAGTGGCTACACCTTC
many	TRBD1	TRBV6-5	TRBJ1-2	CASSHRQGRSYTF	TGTGCCAGCAGTCACCGACAGGGCAGGAGCTACACCTTC
.	.	TRBV4-1	TRBJ1-1	CASSQVAGRAFF	TGCGCCAGCAGCCAAGTGGCAGGGAGGGCTTTCTTT
many	TRBD2	TRBV5-1	TRBJ2-1	CASRPRLAGNEQFF	TGCGCCAGCAGACCGAGACTAGCGGGCAATGAGCAGTTCTTC
many	TRBD1	TRBV6-5	TRBJ1-1	CASSYWKGQGTEAFF	TGTGCCAGCAGTTACTGGAAGGGACAGGGGACTGAAGCTTTCTTT
.	.	TRBV28	TRBJ1-6	CASSPEPGGASPLHF	TGTGCCAGCAGCCCAGAGCCCGGGGGAGCTTCACCCCTCCACTTT
many	.	TRBV20-1	TRBJ1-5	CSANSAGNQPQHF	TGCAGTGCTAACTCGGCCGGCAATCAGCCCCAGCATTTT
.	.	TRBV15	TRBJ2-1	CATSRVGEQFF	TGTGCCACCAGCAGAGTTGGTGAGCAGTTCTTC
many	.	TRBV4-1	TRBJ1-1	CASSQQGKGDTEAFF	TGCGCCAGCAGCCAGCAGGGGAAAGGGGACACTGAAGCTTTCTTT
few	TRBD2	TRBV9	TRBJ2-4	CASSVLAERGTKNIQYF	TGTGCCAGCAGCGTGTTGGCGGAGCGGGGCACCAAAAACATTCAGTACTTC
many	.	TRBV12-3/TRBV12-4	TRBJ1-5	CASSLRSQPQHF	TGTGCCAGCAGTTTAAGGTCCCAGCCCCAGCATTTT
many	.	TRBV2	TRBJ2-7	CASNRPGLPTYEQYF	TGTGCCAGCAATCGGCCGGGACTGCCAACCTACGAGCAGTACTTC
many	TRBD2	TRBV20-1	TRBJ2-5	CSARVRAGGETQYF	TGCAGTGCTAGAGTCCGAGCGGGGGGCGAGACCCAGTACTTC
many	.	TRBV2	TRBJ2-3	CASSEGRGSSTDTQYF	TGTGCCAGCAGTGAAGGACGGGGGTCAAGCACAGATACGCAGTATTTT
many	.	TRBV7-2	TRBJ2-5	CASSRPGETQYF	TGTGCCAGCAGCCGCCCGGGGGAGACCCAGTACTTC